The present T cell receptor (beta chain) was sequenced within a study of OX40 agonist ivuxolimab in advanced cancers. Study-level background: Patients were 82.7% male with ages roughly 20 to 85, mean around 61.

The CDR3 is 15 amino acids. The V end was cut by 3 bases, the J end by 2 bases, with 14 bases between. Germline CDR1 is MGHRA and CDR2 is YSYEKL. Using immunoSEQ multiplex PCR, the repertoire was profiled, and TCRdb retains in-frame clones only, with some absent. The sample records tens of thousands of clones, 86% being singletons. This chain connects TRBV4-1 to TRBJ2-7; a possible D gene is TRBD2 (5 bases). Sequencing used CD4+ or CD8+ T cells sorted from blood, obtained in a trial of the OX40 agonist ivuxolimab. This receptor was identified in an adult with an advanced solid tumor such as melanoma, head and neck, liver or kidney cancer. Written as DNA, the CDR3 is TGCGCCAGCAGCCAGGAACTTACGGAGGCCTACGAGCAGTACTTC. It translates to CASSQELTEAYEQYF.